A selection of T cell receptor beta chains follows, all from one sample in a study of blood T cell repertoires in COVID-19. Here immunoSEQ multiplex PCR was the method, and the copy in TCRdb shows in-frame clones only, minus some. The repertoire includes more than 85,000 clones, about 80% of them detected once, and 24% sits in the top ten. Sequenced: peripheral blood. These TCRs come from a human donor in a cohort sampled during active COVID-19. Each CDR3 is given with its conserved first and last residue. The order of the fields is V gene, J gene, CDR3 protein.

>TRBV5-6|TRBJ1-5
CASSRRGTGHSNQPQHF
>TRBV2|TRBJ1-2
CASSETRIYGYTF
>TRBV7-9|TRBJ2-3
CAQSEGTSGLTDTQYF
>TRBV24-1|TRBJ2-5
CATSDFDIETQYF
>TRBV7-2|TRBJ2-3
CASSPPSGGARRSTDTQYF
>TRBV27|TRBJ2-1
CASSSLFAGRMVSYNEQFF
>TRBV28|TRBJ2-7
CASRAGQGAYEQYF
>TRBV10-3|TRBJ2-6
CAIARDRGTGANVLTF
>TRBV6-1|TRBJ2-7
CASSDFRELYF
>TRBV19|TRBJ1-5
CASSIGTGGHSNQPQHF
>TRBV7-2|TRBJ1-1
CASSSTVNTEAFF
>TRBV4-3|TRBJ2-7
CASSSRDYPYEQYF
>TRBV7-2|TRBJ2-7
CASSLDSTAFYEQYF
>TRBV18|TRBJ1-3
CASSPPGVGNTIYF
>TRBV15|TRBJ1-6
CATSRPSNSPLHF
>TRBV3-1/TRBV3-2|TRBJ1-1
CASSLDMGAGNTEAFF
>TRBV19|TRBJ2-7
CASSMDSGRPEQYF
>TRBV4-1|TRBJ1-4
CASSQDRQGGEKLFF
>TRBV29-1|TRBJ2-7
CSVSDHTYEQYF
>TRBV14|TRBJ2-5
CASSGRGRGTQYF
>TRBV18|TRBJ1-5
CASSPPGHSNQPQHF
>TRBV11-3|TRBJ2-1
CASSFSGRGRYNEQFF
>TRBV28|TRBJ2-7
CASSLAGSNFEQYF
>TRBV5-1|TRBJ2-7
CASSLDGQRSYEQYF
>TRBV14|TRBJ2-2
CASSQEQSNTGELFF
>TRBV6-5|TRBJ1-5
CASNNRGLNNQPQHF
>TRBV3-1/TRBV3-2|TRBJ2-7
CASSQSRGFSYEQYF
>TRBV27|TRBJ2-5
CASRPMTGGGFARETQYF
>TRBV9|TRBJ2-7
CASSVAPGQGYEQYF
>TRBV28|TRBJ2-1
CASSSVFPGHLGASYNEQFF
>TRBV2|TRBJ2-7
CASSATAGLATSYEQYF
>TRBV5-1|TRBJ2-7
CASSPQVGQGVEQYF
>TRBV10-3|TRBJ2-3
CAISLAGGSTDTQYF
>TRBV18|TRBJ1-3
CASSPNRVGVSGNTIYF
>TRBV6-5|TRBJ1-1
CASGNAVPTEAFF
>TRBV3-1/TRBV3-2|TRBJ1-1
CASSRLQGTNTEAFF
>TRBV19|TRBJ1-1
CASSISRKNTEAFF
>TRBV28|TRBJ2-1
CASRRRTGGYNEQFF
>TRBV19|TRBJ2-1
CAVTSGRQGEQFF
>TRBV3-1/TRBV3-2|TRBJ1-1
CASSQAHGTSEAFF
>TRBV21-1|TRBJ2-1
CASSKLGGRGWNEQFF
>TRBV5-5|TRBJ2-3
CASSLKTGGAGDTQYF
>TRBV4-3|TRBJ2-3
CASSQGAVSDTQYF
>TRBV27|TRBJ1-1
CASWEGKGEAFF
>TRBV19|TRBJ1-5
CASMSQPSGTRYQPQHF